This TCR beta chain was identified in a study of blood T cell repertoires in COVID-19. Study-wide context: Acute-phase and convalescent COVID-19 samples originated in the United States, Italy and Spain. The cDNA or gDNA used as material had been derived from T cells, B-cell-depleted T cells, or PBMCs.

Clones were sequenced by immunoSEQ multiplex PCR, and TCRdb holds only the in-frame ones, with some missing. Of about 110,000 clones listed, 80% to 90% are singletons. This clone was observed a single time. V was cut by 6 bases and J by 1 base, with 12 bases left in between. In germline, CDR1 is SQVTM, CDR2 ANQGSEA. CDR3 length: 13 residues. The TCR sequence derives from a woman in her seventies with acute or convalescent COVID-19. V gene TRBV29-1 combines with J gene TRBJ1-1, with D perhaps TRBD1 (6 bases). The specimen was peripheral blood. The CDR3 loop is CSVPETGNTEAFF. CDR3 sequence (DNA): TGCAGCGTCCCCGAGACAGGGAACACTGAAGCTTTCTTT.